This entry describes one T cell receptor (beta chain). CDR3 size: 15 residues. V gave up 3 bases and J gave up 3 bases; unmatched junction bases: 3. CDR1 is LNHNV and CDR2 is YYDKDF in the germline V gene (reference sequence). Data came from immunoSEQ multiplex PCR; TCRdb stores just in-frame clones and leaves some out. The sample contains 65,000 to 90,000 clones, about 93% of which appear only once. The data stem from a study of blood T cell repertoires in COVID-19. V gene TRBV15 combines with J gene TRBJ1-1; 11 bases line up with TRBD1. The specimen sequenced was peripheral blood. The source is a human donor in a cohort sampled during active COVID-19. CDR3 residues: CATSSTGQGDTEAFF. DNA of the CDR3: TGTGCCACCAGCAGTACGGGACAGGGGGACACTGAAGCTTTCTTT.